These 7 T cell receptor beta chains share one sample of origin, sequenced in a study of blood T cell repertoires in COVID-19. The assay was immunoSEQ multiplex PCR, and TCRdb's table has in-frame clones only and misses some. The sample lists under 200,000 clones; roughly 88% were seen once. Sequenced input: peripheral blood. These receptors were obtained from a man aged 18-30 years with acute or convalescent COVID-19.

The chain joins TRBV3-1 (or the pseudogene TRBV3-2) to TRBJ2-7; 10 bases agree with TRBD2. The germline gives CDR1 LGHDT, CDR2 YNNKEL (reference sequence). Trimming at V came to 6 bases and at J to 3 bases, leaving 8 bases not matched to a gene. The CDR3 contains 15 residues. CDR3 DNA: TGTGCCAGCAGTCTCTTCACTAGCGGGGTCTACGAGCAGTACTTC. It is translated as CASSLFTSGVYEQYF.

This clone came up a few times. The chain is built from TRBV5-1 and TRBJ2-7; 8 bases are a match to TRBD2. The V gene's germline CDR1 is SGHRS and CDR2 YFSETQ. Germline trimming cut 2 bases from V and 1 base from J; bases unmatched to any gene: 14. This CDR3 region has 18 residues. The CDR3 protein is CASSLNRTSGPRSYEQYF. CDR3 nucleotides: TGCGCCAGCAGCTTAAACCGAACTAGCGGCCCACGGTCCTACGAGCAGTACTTC.

This chain links TRBV9 with TRBJ2-5; 8 nucleotides match TRBD2. The CDR3 consists of 15 residues. V lost 1 base to trimming and J lost 4 bases; unmatched junction nucleotides: 6. The germline V gene encodes CDR1 SGDLS and CDR2 YYNGEE. The CDR3 is CASSVWTREGETQYF. CDR3 in DNA: TGTGCCAGCAGCGTATGGACTCGGGAGGGAGAGACCCAGTACTTC.

V usage is TRBV14 and J usage is TRBJ1-6; 8 nucleotides align to TRBD1. The length of the CDR3 is 17 residues. The germline CDR1 and CDR2 sequences are SGHDN and FVKESK. V shed 5 bases, J shed 2 bases, and the junction held 8 bases outside the gene matches. As DNA, the CDR3 is TGTGCCAGCAGCACCCGGGACAGGATGCCCTATAATTCACCCCTCCACTTT. Its translation is CASSTRDRMPYNSPLHF.

Worth noting for this clone: Other DNA sequences in the same sample also yield this CDR3. J is TRBJ1-5 and V is TRBV27; D is undetermined. Trimming pared 5 bases from V and 4 bases from J, leaving 12 bases between. The CDR3 extends over 14 amino acids. Germline CDR1 MNHEY, CDR2 SMNVEV (reference sequence). The CDR3 loop reads CASSRRSGNQPQHF. The DNA of the CDR3 is TGTGCCAGCAGTCGTCGGAGTGGAAATCAGCCCCAGCATTTT.

The chain joins TRBV19 to TRBJ2-3; 8 nucleotides match TRBD2. CDR3 length: 14 residues. The trim removed 5 bases at V and 2 bases at J, leaving 3 bases unmatched. The germline V gene has CDR1 LNHDA and CDR2 SQIVND (reference sequence). For the CDR3, the DNA is TGTGCCAGTAGTGTTGGACTAGCCACAGATACGCAGTATTTT. This encodes CASSVGLATDTQYF.

The genes are TRBV24-1 and TRBJ2-7; 8 bases fit TRBD2. The V gene end was trimmed by 5 bases and the J gene end by 3 bases; junction bases not matched to a gene: 11. Germline loops: CDR1 KGHDR, CDR2 SFDVKD. The CDR3 loop spans 16 amino acids. CDR3 sequence: CATSAPGAGAVYEQYF. The CDR3 DNA reads TGTGCCACCAGTGCCCCTGGAGCGGGAGCGGTCTACGAGCAGTACTTC.